These 17 T cell receptor beta chains came from one sample sequenced in a study of cytomegalovirus exposure and HLA in healthy donors. The data were produced by immunoSEQ multiplex PCR, yet TCRdb's version contains in-frame clones alone and is incomplete. The sample includes about 360,000 clones, about nine tenths seen only once; the top ten take roughly 0.82%. The sequenced sample was PBMCs. Receptor source: a woman under 30 in good health and CMV-seronegative.

CDR3 in amino acids: CASSLGVETGVSGYEQYF. The CDR3 DNA reads as TGTGCCAGCAGCTTAGGCGTGGAGACAGGGGTCTCGGGCTACGAGCAGTACTTC. The chain is built from TRBV7-9 and TRBJ2-7; 8 bases align to TRBD1. V gave up 1 base and J gave up 3 bases; unmatched junction bases: 14. Germline V gene data show CDR1 as SEHNR and CDR2 as FQNEAQ (reference sequence). The CDR3 covers 18 residues.

The chain joins TRBV28 to TRBJ2-7; tentatively, D is TRBD1 (5 bases). Trimming cost V 7 bases and J 2 bases, with 12 bases left between them. Germline CDR1 reads MDHEN; CDR2 reads SYDVKM. The CDR3 contains 13 residues. In nucleotides, the CDR3 is TGTGCCAGCACCCCGACAGCGACCTACGAGCAGTACTTC. Residues: CASTPTATYEQYF. The whole variable domain, filled in from reference TRBV28 and TRBJ2-7, reads DVKVTQSSRYLVKRTGEKVFLECVQDMDHENMFWYRQDPGLGLRLIYFSYDVKMKEKGDIPEGYSVSREKKERFSLILESASTNQTSMYLCASTPTATYEQYFGPGTRLTVT.

The chain recombines TRBV15 with TRBJ2-1; 8 bases fit TRBD2. V lost 0 bases, J lost 5 bases, and 6 bases stayed unmatched. Germline V lookup: CDR1 LNHNV, CDR2 YYDKDF (reference sequence). This CDR3 is 16 amino acids long. The CDR3 DNA reads TGTGCCACCAGCAGAGACGCCAGCGGGAGAAACAATGAGCAGTTCTTC. Residues: CATSRDASGRNNEQFF.

This clone has just one count. The chain combines TRBV4-1 with TRBJ1-2, with a weak D call TRBD1 (6 bases). Germline V lookup: CDR1 MGHRA, CDR2 YSYEKL. The V end lost 2 bases, the J end lost 2 bases, and 12 bases lay between the germline ends. This CDR3 has 15 residues. The CDR3 is CASSQYGGANYGYTF. In nucleotides, the CDR3 is TGCGCCAGCAGCCAATACGGGGGGGCGAACTATGGCTACACCTTC.

In its sample, this clone was seen a few times. This rearrangement joins TRBV28 to TRBJ1-2, with 10 bases lining up with TRBD1. From germline, CDR1 is MDHEN and CDR2 SYDVKM. The CDR3 spans 13 residues. V lost 2 bases, J lost 7 bases, and 1 base stayed unmatched. DNA of the CDR3: TGTGCCAGCAGTTTAAGGGACAGGGGTGGCTACACCTTC. This codes for CASSLRDRGGYTF.

Concerning this clone itself: The junction departs from the called germline gene at one end, perhaps through a read error. V and J are TRBV27 and TRBJ2-3; 7 bases are shared with TRBD2. CDR3 length: 16 amino acids. Germline loops: CDR1 MNHEY, CDR2 SMNVEV (reference sequence). The CDR3, as DNA: TGTGCCAGCAGTTTAGACGGGGGGACGGGCACATATACGCAGTATTTT. Residues: CASSLDGGTGTYTQYF.

This sequence joins TRBV5-4 and TRBJ2-7; TRBD2 aligns across 11 bases. The CDR3 is 14 amino acids. Germline values: CDR1 SGHNT, CDR2 YYREEE (reference sequence). The trim removed 2 bases at V and 6 bases at J, leaving 4 bases unmatched. This chain's CDR3 is CASSFSGRAVEQYF. The CDR3 DNA is TGTGCCAGCAGCTTTAGCGGGAGGGCCGTCGAGCAGTACTTC.

The chain uses TRBV6-1 and TRBJ1-1; TRBD1 matches 9 bases. Germline trimming cut 10 bases from V and 1 base from J; bases unmatched to any gene: 10. CDR3 length: 15 residues. Germline V gene lookup returns CDR1 MNHNS and CDR2 SASEGT. The CDR3 loop is CATEGTGTTNTEAFF. CDR3 in DNA: TGTGCCACCGAGGGGACAGGGACTACGAACACTGAAGCTTTCTTT.

V and J are TRBV14 and TRBJ2-7; 7 nucleotides align to TRBD2. This CDR3 has 17 residues. J lost 1 base, V lost 1 base, and 10 bases had no gene match. Germline V gives CDR1 SGHDN, CDR2 FVKESK. CDR3 sequence (DNA): TGTGCCAGCAGCCAAGGCCCACCCCGAGCGGGATCCTACGAGCAGTACTTC. It encodes CASSQGPPRAGSYEQYF.

This chain joins TRBV4-1 and TRBJ2-7; TRBD2 aligns across 7 bases. Germline values: CDR1 MGHRA, CDR2 YSYEKL. This CDR3 region has 16 residues. V shed 4 bases and J 2 bases; nucleotides not matched to a gene: 11. CDR3: CASSRNPSGEAYEQYF. The CDR3, as DNA: TGCGCCAGCAGCCGAAATCCGAGCGGGGAGGCCTACGAGCAGTACTTC.

The chain joins TRBV28 to TRBJ2-7; 7 bases match TRBD1. Germline V gene data show CDR1 as MDHEN and CDR2 as SYDVKM. J was trimmed by 4 bases and V by 3 bases; bases with no gene match: 6. CDR3 size: 14 residues. Here the CDR3 DNA reads TGTGCCAGCAGTTTCGACAGGGAACTGTACGAGCAGTACTTC. This codes for CASSFDRELYEQYF.

The rearrangement links TRBV7-6 to TRBJ2-2; 7 bases agree with TRBD1. CDR3 length: 17 amino acids. In germline, CDR1 is SGHVS, CDR2 FNYEAQ. J was trimmed by 0 bases and V by 5 bases; bases with no gene match: 9. This CDR3 is CASSAAAGTANTGELFF. CDR3 in DNA: TGTGCCAGCAGCGCCGCCGCCGGGACAGCGAACACCGGGGAGCTGTTTTTT.

This clone was seen just once. The CDR3 DNA is TGTGCCAGTAGTATAGATAGAGGCTTTGGAAACACCATATATTTT. Translation: CASSIDRGFGNTIYF. The V and J genes are TRBV19 and TRBJ1-3; D not resolved. V shed 0 bases and J shed 3 bases, with 9 bases lying between them. The CDR3 loop spans 15 amino acids. CDR1 is LNHDA and CDR2 is SQIVND in the germline V gene (reference sequence).

This CDR3 reads CASTEQGGETQYF. The CDR3 coding sequence is TGTGCCAGCACCGAACAGGGTGGGGAGACCCAGTACTTC. The chain couples TRBV6-6 to TRBJ2-5; D may be TRBD1 (6 bases). Deletions cut 7 bases from V and 5 bases from J, with 14 bases between. The CDR3 runs to 13 residues. Germline CDR1 MNHNY, CDR2 SVGAGI (reference sequence).

The chain is built from TRBV19 and TRBJ1-2; TRBD1 aligns across 11 bases. Trimming took 6 bases from V and 3 from J; bases not matched to a gene: 6. The CDR3 runs 15 residues. CDR1 is LNHDA and CDR2 is SQIVND in the germline V gene (reference sequence). The CDR3 protein is CASSWTGGFDYGYTF. CDR3 sequence (DNA): TGTGCCAGTAGCTGGACAGGGGGCTTTGACTATGGCTACACCTTC. The whole variable domain, remainder taken from reference TRBV19 and TRBJ1-2, is DGGITQSPKYLFRKEGQNVTLSCEQNLNHDAMYWYRQDPGQGLRLIYYSQIVNDFQKGDIAEGYSVSREKKESFPLTVTSAQKNPTAFYLCASSWTGGFDYGYTFGSGTRLTVV.

The V and J genes are TRBV6-4 and TRBJ2-5; 8 nucleotides line up with TRBD2. This CDR3 comprises 14 residues. CDR1 is MRHNA, CDR2 SNTAGT, per germline. Trimming removed 11 bases from V and 3 bases from J; junction bases left unmatched: 11. CDR3: CALPGATSEETQYF. Here the CDR3 DNA reads TGTGCCTTGCCTGGGGCGACTAGCGAAGAGACCCAGTACTTC.

The rearrangement joins TRBV13 to TRBJ2-3, with 14 nucleotides matching TRBD2. The CDR3 is made up of 18 amino acids. From germline, CDR1 is PRHDT and CDR2 FYEKMQ (reference sequence). V trimming: 0 bases; J trimming: 4 bases; junction bases outside the gene matches: 6. CDR3: CASSLGGLAGVGPDTQYF. In DNA form, the CDR3 reads TGTGCCAGCAGCTTAGGGGGACTAGCGGGAGTCGGTCCAGATACGCAGTATTTT. The variable domain in full, completed from reference TRBV13 and TRBJ2-3, reads AAGVIQSPRHLIKEKRETATLKCYPIPRHDTVYWYQQGPGQDPQFLISFYEKMQSDKGSIPDRFSAQQFSDYHSELNMSSLELGDSALYFCASSLGGLAGVGPDTQYFGPGTRLTVL.